This passage covers 3 T cell receptor beta chains from one sample sequenced in a study of blood T cell repertoires in COVID-19. Libraries were prepared by immunoSEQ multiplex PCR; TCRdb keeps only in-frame clonotypes and omits some of them. The sample consists of about 300,000 clones, 65% to 90% of them appearing once. Sequences were obtained from peripheral blood. The receptors were gathered from a human donor in a cohort sampled during active COVID-19.

J is TRBJ2-1 and V is TRBV5-1; 9 positions agree with TRBD2. The CDR3 sequence is 14 residues long. The V and J ends lost 5 bases and 9 bases, in that order; junction bases with no gene match: 9. From germline, CDR1 is SGHRS and CDR2 YFSETQ. The CDR3 protein is CASRREGLFAEQFF. CDR3 DNA: TGCGCCAGCAGGCGGGAGGGCCTCTTCGCTGAGCAGTTCTTC.

The CDR3 spells CASRGQTTTGELFF. The CDR3 nucleotides read TGTGCCAGCAGGGGACAGACAACCACCGGGGAGCTGTTTTTT. This sequence joins TRBV6-5 and TRBJ2-2; 7 nucleotides agree with TRBD1. Germline V gene sequence: CDR1 MNHEY, CDR2 SVGAGI. With V trimmed by 6 bases and J by 4 bases, 5 bases remained unmatched. The CDR3 is 14 amino acids.

The chain recombines TRBV9 with TRBJ2-2; 7 nucleotides align to TRBD1. This CDR3 has 16 amino acids. J gave up 2 bases and V 1 base, and 5 bases lay outside the gene matches. The germline CDR1 and CDR2 sequences are SGDLS and YYNGEE. This CDR3 reads CASSVTGDLNTGELFF. In DNA form, the CDR3 reads TGTGCCAGCAGCGTAACAGGGGATCTCAACACCGGGGAGCTGTTTTTT.